Below are 5 T cell receptor beta chains sequenced from a single sample in a study of radiotherapy plus CTLA-4 blockade in lung cancer. Only in-frame clones appear in the TCRdb table, and some are missing; sequencing was by immunoSEQ multiplex PCR. This sample has roughly 55,000 clones, with approximately 67% found just once. The specimen comprised peripheral blood, sampled from a patient treated with radiotherapy plus ipilimumab. All receptors come from a human donor with non-small cell lung cancer whose response to radiotherapy plus ipilimumab could not be evaluated.

This clone was observed a handful of times. This chain joins TRBV5-1 and TRBJ2-7, with D unclear. The CDR3 consists of 14 residues. V dropped 1 base and J dropped 1 base, with 9 bases sitting between them. Germline V gene sequence: CDR1 SGHRS, CDR2 YFSETQ. CDR3 sequence (DNA): TGCGCCAGCAGCTTGATGCCGGTATCCTACGAGCAGTACTTC. Its translation is CASSLMPVSYEQYF. Supplemented by reference TRBV5-1 and TRBJ2-7, the full variable domain reads KAGVTQTPRYLIKTRGQQVTLSCSPISGHRSVSWYQQTPGQGLQFLFEYFSETQRNKGNFPGRFSGRQFSNSRSEMNVSTLELGDSALYLCASSLMPVSYEQYFGPGTRLTVT.

The CDR3 reads CASSPSSGGGNEQFF. The CDR3 bases are TGCGCCAGCAGCCCCTCTAGCGGGGGGGGAAATGAGCAGTTCTTC. V usage is TRBV5-1 and J usage is TRBJ2-1; 12 bases map to TRBD2. V was clipped by 4 bases and J by 7 bases; unmatched bases: 6. CDR1 is SGHRS and CDR2 is YFSETQ in the germline V gene. The CDR3 extends over 15 amino acids. Based on the CDR3 plus reference TRBV5-1 and TRBJ2-1, the full variable domain is KAGVTQTPRYLIKTRGQQVTLSCSPISGHRSVSWYQQTPGQGLQFLFEYFSETQRNKGNFPGRFSGRQFSNSRSEMNVSTLELGDSALYLCASSPSSGGGNEQFFGPGTRLTVL.

The chain recombines TRBV28 with TRBJ2-1; 14 nucleotides agree with TRBD2. The CDR3 totals 18 residues. CDR1 and CDR2 from the germline V gene are MDHEN and SYDVKM. The ends lost 6 bases at V and 2 bases at J; junction bases unmatched: 9. The CDR3 sequence is CASSPPGLAGGAYNEQFF. The CDR3 nucleotides are TGTGCCAGCAGCCCACCTGGACTAGCGGGAGGTGCCTACAATGAGCAGTTCTTC.

The chain combines TRBV6-5 with TRBJ2-1; the match to TRBD2 covers 9 bases. The germline V gene has CDR1 MNHEY and CDR2 SVGAGI. This CDR3 contains 15 residues. J gave up 6 bases and V 6 bases, and 9 bases lay outside the gene matches. The CDR3 here is CASSSGLATINEQFF. The DNA for the CDR3 is TGTGCCAGCAGCTCCGGACTAGCGACAATCAATGAGCAGTTCTTC.

The chain uses TRBV30 and TRBJ2-1; 11 bases align to TRBD2. V shed 2 bases and J 10 bases; nucleotides not matched to a gene: 7. The CDR3 is 14 residues long. Germline V gives CDR1 GTSNPN, CDR2 SVGIG (reference sequence). CDR3 sequence (DNA): TGTGCCTGGAGTCCGGGACTAGCGGCGCGCGAGCAGTTCTTC. Its translation is CAWSPGLAAREQFF.